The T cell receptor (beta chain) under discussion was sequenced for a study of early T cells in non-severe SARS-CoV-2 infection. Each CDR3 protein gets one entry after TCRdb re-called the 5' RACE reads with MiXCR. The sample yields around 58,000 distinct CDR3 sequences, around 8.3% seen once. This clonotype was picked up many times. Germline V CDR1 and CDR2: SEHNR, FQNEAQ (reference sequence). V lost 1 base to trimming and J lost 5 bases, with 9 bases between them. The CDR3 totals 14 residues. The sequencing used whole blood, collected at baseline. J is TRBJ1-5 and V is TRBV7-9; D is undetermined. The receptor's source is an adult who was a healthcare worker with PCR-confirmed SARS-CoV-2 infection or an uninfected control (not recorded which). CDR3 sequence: CASSLGDRHQPQHF. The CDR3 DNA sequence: TGTGCCAGCAGCTTAGGGGATCGGCATCAGCCCCAGCATTTT. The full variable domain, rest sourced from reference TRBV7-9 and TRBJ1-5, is DTGVSQNPRHKITKRGQNVTFRCDPISEHNRLYWYRQTLGQGPEFLTYFQNEAQLEKSRLLSDRFSAERPKGSFSTLEIQRTEQGDSAMYLCASSLGDRHQPQHFGDGTRLSIL.